These T cell receptor beta chains were read from a single sample in a study of blood T cell repertoires in COVID-19. The repertoire was sequenced with immunoSEQ multiplex PCR; TCRdb's copy has only in-frame clones and lacks some. The sample records more than 250,000 clones, 70% to 90% being singletons. The sample comprised peripheral blood. The receptors here all came from a man between 18 and 35 years old who had recovered from COVID-19. Each CDR3 is given with its conserved first and last residue. A D gene is named only where the DNA matches it firmly. The listing skips clone size in some rows; elsewhere it reads once, few, many or a size class.

TRBJ2-5,-,TRBV7-2,16,-,TGTGCCAGCAGCTTAGACGGGGGGCCGATCCAAGAGACCCAGTACTTC,CASSLDGGPIQETQYF
TRBJ1-2,-,TRBV4-3,17,-,TGCGCCAGCAGCCAAGACCCATCGGGGAGATACTACTATGGCTACACCTTC,CASSQDPSGRYYYGYTF
TRBJ2-1,-,TRBV4-2,17,TRBD2,TGTGCCAGCAGCCAAGATCAGGCTAGCGGGGGGGCTAGTGAGCAGTTCTTC,CASSQDQASGGASEQFF
TRBJ2-7,-,TRBV7-9,15,TRBD1,TGTGCCAGCAGCTTAGGGGGGACAGGGGCCAGTGAGCAGTACTTC,CASSLGGTGASEQYF
TRBJ2-7,-,TRBV27,15,TRBD2,TGTGCCAGCAGTTTGGGGCTAGCGGGACCGTACGAGCAGTACTTC,CASSLGLAGPYEQYF
TRBJ1-5,-,TRBV30,13,-,TGTGCCTGGAGCCGGGACACCAATCAGCCCCAGCATTTT,CAWSRDTNQPQHF
TRBJ2-1,-,TRBV6-5,15,-,TGTGCCAGCAGTTACTCGAGCGGAGCATCGAATGAGCAGTTCTTC,CASSYSSGASNEQFF
TRBJ1-1,once,TRBV4-3,15,TRBD1,TGCGCCAGCAGCCAGGTACAGGGGCTACACACTGAAGCTTTCTTT,CASSQVQGLHTEAFF
TRBJ2-1,-,TRBV25-1,18,TRBD2,TGTGCCAGCAGTGAATCCAGCGGGGGGCCTCTCCCCTACAATGAGCAGTTCTTC,CASSESSGGPLPYNEQFF
TRBJ2-2,-,TRBV4-1,15,-,TGCGCCAGCAGCCAAGTTTCTAGCGTCACCGGGGAGCTGTTTTTT,CASSQVSSVTGELFF
TRBJ2-2,-,TRBV11-3,14,-,TGTGCCAGCAGCTCCGGTGGGAACACCGGGGAGCTGTTTTTT,CASSSGGNTGELFF
TRBJ1-5,-,TRBV7-9,15,-,TGTGCCAGCAGCTTATCCCTCGGGGACAATCAGCCCCAGCATTTT,CASSLSLGDNQPQHF
TRBJ2-7,-,TRBV7-9,15,-,TGTGCCAGCAGCTTAGCCGGACAGGGAGGGAATGTGCAGTACTTC,CASSLAGQGGNVQYF
TRBJ2-1,-,TRBV6-1,19,TRBD2,TGTGCCAGCAGTGACTTTGGACTAGCGGGGGGGAGCTCCTACAATGAGCAGTTCTTC,CASSDFGLAGGSSYNEQFF
TRBJ2-1,once,TRBV5-1,14,TRBD2,TGCGCCAGCAGCTGGGGGGGTAGAGACAATGAGCAGTTCTTC,CASSWGGRDNEQFF
TRBJ1-2,-,TRBV6-1,14,-,TGTGCCAGCAGTGAACTGGGGGCAGACTATGGCTACACCTTC,CASSELGADYGYTF
TRBJ1-1,-,TRBV30,15,TRBD1,TGTGCCTGGAGTGTGGCCCCCACAGGGGGTACTGAAGCTTTCTTT,CAWSVAPTGGTEAFF
TRBJ1-2,-,TRBV7-9,14,-,TGTGCCAGCAGCTTAGGCAGGGATAACTATGGCTACACCTTC,CASSLGRDNYGYTF
TRBJ2-5,-,TRBV9,15,TRBD2,TGTGCCAGCAGCGTAGGCGGGGGACCCCGGGAGACCCAGTACTTC,CASSVGGGPRETQYF
TRBJ1-2,-,TRBV19,14,-,TGTGCCAGTAGTATAAGTAGAGGTAACTATGGCTACACCTTC,CASSISRGNYGYTF
TRBJ2-7,-,TRBV5-4,13,TRBD1,TGTGCCAGCAGCACCGGGACAGGGAACGAGCAGTACTTC,CASSTGTGNEQYF
TRBJ2-1,few,TRBV19,14,TRBD1,TGTGCCAGTAGTACGCCCGGGACAGACAATGAGCAGTTCTTC,CASSTPGTDNEQFF
TRBJ2-7,-,TRBV15,13,-,TGTGCCACCGGCCGGGACATTGGGTCCGAGCAGTACTTC,CATGRDIGSEQYF
TRBJ1-5,-,TRBV19,14,-,TGTGCCAGTGGGGGGGCAGAGCGCAATCAGCCCCAGCATTTT,CASGGAERNQPQHF
TRBJ2-7,-,TRBV7-9,13,-,TGTGCCAGCAGCTCCGCCAGGGGGGACGAGCAGTACTTC,CASSSARGDEQYF
TRBJ2-3,once,TRBV7-2,14,TRBD2,TGTGCCAGCAGTCTGCGGGGGGTGTCAGATACGCAGTATTTT,CASSLRGVSDTQYF
TRBJ2-7,-,TRBV29-1,13,TRBD1,TGCAGCGTTGACGAGACAGGGGGATACGAGCAGTACTTC,CSVDETGGYEQYF
TRBJ2-3,-,TRBV4-3,16,TRBD2,TGCGCCAGCAGCCAAGGGAATAGCGGGGGCACAGATACGCAGTATTTT,CASSQGNSGGTDTQYF
TRBJ1-4,-,TRBV5-6,15,-,TGTGCCAGCAGCTTGGATGGCCGAACTAATGAAAAACTGTTTTTT,CASSLDGRTNEKLFF
TRBJ2-1,-,TRBV9,16,TRBD2,TGTGCCAGCAGCTTGGGAGTAGCGGGAAACCGCAATGAGCAGTTCTTC,CASSLGVAGNRNEQFF
TRBJ1-1,-,TRBV5-6,15,-,TGTGCCAGCAGCTATAAACCGACAGGAGGAACTGAAGCTTTCTTT,CASSYKPTGGTEAFF
TRBJ1-2,-,TRBV6-1,13,TRBD1,TGTGCCAGCAGTGAATCGGGGACAGGGCTGAACGCCTTC,CASSESGTGLNAF
TRBJ1-2,-,TRBV14,13,-,TGTGCCAGCAGCCCCTCGGGCGAGGGCGGCTACACCTTC,CASSPSGEGGYTF
TRBJ1-6,-,TRBV2,14,-,TGTGCCAGCAGTGTCGGCACGCGGCAATCGCCCCTCCACTTT,CASSVGTRQSPLHF
TRBJ2-2,few,TRBV6-4,14,-,TGTGCCAGCAGTGAACAGGGGAACACCGGGGAGCTGTTTTTT,CASSEQGNTGELFF
TRBJ2-6,-,TRBV10-3,16,-,TGTGCCATCAGTGGAACCAGGGCTTCTGGGGCCAACGTCCTGACTTTC,CAISGTRASGANVLTF
TRBJ1-1,-,TRBV12-3/TRBV12-4,13,TRBD1,TGTGCCAGCAGCCCAGGGGGCAACACTGAAGCTTTCTTT,CASSPGGNTEAFF
TRBJ2-3,-,TRBV7-8,19,TRBD2,TGTGCCAGCAGCTTAGTTGTCGGGCCGAGCCTAGCGGACACAGATACGCAGTATTTT,CASSLVVGPSLADTDTQYF
TRBJ2-7,-,TRBV20-1,13,-,TGCAGTGCTAGTAGTGAGTTTTACTACGAGCAGTACTTC,CSASSEFYYEQYF
TRBJ1-1,-,TRBV24-1,15,-,TGTGCCACCAGTGAATACAGGCGACGAACATATGAAGCTTTCTTT,CATSEYRRRTYEAFF
TRBJ1-1,-,TRBV2,12,-,TGTGCCAGCAGCTATACAGGCACTGAAGCTTTCTTT,CASSYTGTEAFF
TRBJ1-3,-,TRBV7-2,14,-,TGTGCCAGCAGCGGGACTGTGGCTGGAAACACCATATATTTT,CASSGTVAGNTIYF
TRBJ2-2,-,TRBV28,16,-,TGTGCCAGCAGTGTTAGACTTGGCGGACACTCCGGGGAGCTGTTTTTT,CASSVRLGGHSGELFF
TRBJ1-3,-,TRBV19,13,-,TGTGCCTCCCACAGTCGGCTGGGAAACACCATATATTTT,CASHSRLGNTIYF
TRBJ2-1,once,TRBV30,15,TRBD2,TGTGCCTGGAGGGTGGGACTAGCGGCCTACAATGAGCAGTTCTTC,CAWRVGLAAYNEQFF
TRBJ1-3,-,TRBV6-5,13,-,TGTGCCAGCAGTCCGAGAGCTGGAAACACCATATATTTT,CASSPRAGNTIYF